This TCR beta chain was recorded in a study of CD8 T cells in ankylosing spondylitis (dated by TCRdb to about 2017). About the study as a whole: The study set out to find disease-linked TCR variants by profiling T cell receptor beta repertoires in ankylosing spondylitis patients and healthy donors. The whole study cohort included about a hundred healthy donors and about two dozen ankylosing spondylitis patients. Samples of peripheral blood were taken, and for ankylosing spondylitis patients, synovial fluid was collected as well. Study-wide findings and limitations: Blood from ankylosing spondylitis patients appeared to be characterized by a TCR beta motif made up of eight highly homologous amino acid variants. A CD8+ phenotype was shown by the disease-linked clones, which were found at relatively low frequencies in peripheral blood. The disease-linked clones were reported as significantly enriched in matched synovial fluid samples from ankylosing spondylitis patients. Some motif variants had previously been reported in the synovial fluid and blood of reactive arthritis patients, which suggests shared mechanisms of disease initiation.

This clonotype was detected ten times or more. Its binding antigen is unknown. No much larger clone exists at a distance of one base, and base qualities are not known. Sequencer: Illumina HiSeq 2500. Quantitative 5'-RACE with molecular barcodes was the method used to prepare the TCR beta libraries. Concerning the study's data processing: To identify disease-linked TCR variants, a new computational method was used, one built on a probabilistic model of VDJ rearrangement. TCRdb applied fastp at Q25 and MiXCR to the public reads, then kept only in-frame beta chains. Rows are combined by CDR3 protein, so each entry shows the most common genes and DNA. What appears here as the V and J calls and clone size reflects TCRdb's work, not the paper's. Within this sample are more than 150,000 distinct CDR3 sequences, with around a tenth of them counted one time only. The top ten hold 25% to 30% of the sample. Specimen: blood, either unsorted or a sorted T cell fraction (not recorded which). The TCR originated in a male donor with ankylosing spondylitis or in good health (not recorded which).

The nucleotide sequence reads as follows: TGTGCCAGCAGCCGTGGGGACGGAGCTAACTATGGCTACACCTTC. Its translation is CASSRGDGANYGYTF. This chain is built from TRBV5-5 and TRBJ1-2, and TRBD1 may be the D gene, going by 5 matching bases. CDR1 and CDR2, per the germline V gene (reference sequence), are SGHKS and YYEKEE. Including the terminal cysteine and phenylalanine, the CDR3 comprises 15 residues. The entry retains the CDR3 DNA only, 45 bases that are in frame from base 1. The junction carries 13 bases between V and J, which are trimmed by 4 bases and 0 bases respectively.